This T cell receptor beta chain was identified during a study of beta chain features in type 1 diabetes. Across the study: Examination spanned roughly 110 million sorted cells from all samples.

Reverse transcribing all isolated RNA meant expressed TCRB transcripts were sequenced. Method: immunoSEQ multiplex PCR; TCRdb's copy keeps in-frame clones and lacks some. Of hundreds of thousands of clones listed, less than 9.5% are singletons. Researchers reported sorting CD4+ naive, central memory, regulatory and stem cell-like memory cells via CD45RO/CCR7/CD25/CD127/CD95/CD27. This clone turned up a few times. The antigen is undetermined. Study findings and constraints: A greater similarity of naive, central memory and Treg TCRB repertoires was seen among patients than among healthy donors.

Germline V gives CDR1 MDHEN, CDR2 SYDVKM. V was pared by 3 bases and J by 4 bases, with 15 bases between. The CDR3 consists of 15 residues. The sequencing input was central memory CD4+ T cells from blood. The J gene is TRBJ2-5, the V gene TRBV28; the D gene could be TRBD1 or TRBD2 (5 bases each). This clonotype was obtained from a woman between 18 and 30 years old in good health. CDR3 residues: CASSFLGPRGETQYF. CDR3 DNA: TGTGCCAGCAGTTTTCTTGGCCCGAGGGGAGAGACCCAGTACTTC.